These 7 T cell receptor beta chains originate from one sample sequenced in a study of Graves' ophthalmopathy and Graves' hyperthyroidism. RNA transcripts yielded amplified TCR beta CDR3 regions. Second-round multiplex PCR followed a first-round RT-PCR using HTBI primers. TCRdb passed the multiplex PCR reads through MiXCR, listing each CDR3 protein once. The data show 200,000 to 250,000 distinct CDR3 sequences, with roughly 21% seen just once and roughly 45% held by the top ten. The specimen sequenced was peripheral blood. All receptors derive from a woman aged 45-59 years with Graves' ophthalmopathy.

This clonotype was observed many times. The chain combines TRBV20-1 with TRBJ2-7; no clear D. CDR1 is DFQATT, CDR2 SNEGSKA, per germline (reference sequence). The CDR3 spans 12 residues. The CDR3 reads CSALYRAYEQYF. In nucleotides, the CDR3 is TGCAGCGCCCTATATCGGGCCTACGAGCAGTACTTC.

Ten or more counts support this clonotype. The rearrangement uses TRBV30 and TRBJ2-7; TRBD1 agrees at 10 bases. The CDR3 extends over 15 amino acids. V gave up 2 bases and J gave up 3 bases; unmatched junction bases: 7. Germline V gene sequence: CDR1 GTSNPN, CDR2 SVGIG (reference sequence). The CDR3 region is CAWSSPGTGVYEQYF. CDR3 nucleotide sequence: TGTGCCTGGAGTTCCCCCGGGACAGGGGTCTACGAGCAGTACTTC.

The rearrangement joins TRBV14 to TRBJ1-3; D uncertain. Germline loops: CDR1 SGHDN, CDR2 FVKESK. The V end was cut by 1 base, the J end by 4 bases, with 14 bases between. CDR3 length: 16 amino acids. The CDR3 DNA follows: TGTGCCAGCAGCCAAGTCGAGGGCTTTGGCGGAAACACCATATATTTT. This translates into CASSQVEGFGGNTIYF.

This clonotype appeared once. The J gene is TRBJ1-6, the V gene TRBV20-1; 7 bases align to TRBD1. The germline V gene encodes CDR1 DFQATT and CDR2 SNEGSKA (reference sequence). V shed 1 base, J shed 9 bases, and the junction held 6 bases outside the gene matches. The CDR3 has 14 amino acids. The CDR3 sequence: CSARGRQGGSPLHF. DNA for the CDR3: TGCAGTGCTAGAGGTCGCCAGGGGGGTTCACCCCTCCACTTT.

Only a few counts were recorded for this clonotype. An end of the junction differs from the germline gene, which may be a read error. This sequence joins TRBV29-1 and TRBJ2-5; no definite D call. Germline CDR1 is SQVTM and CDR2 is ANQGSEA. The CDR3 covers 13 residues. The CDR3 is CSAEAILQETQYF. The CDR3 nucleotides read TGCAGCGCTGAAGCAATCCTCCAAGAGACCCAGTACTTC. Based on the CDR3 plus reference TRBV29-1 and TRBJ2-5, the full variable domain is SAVISQKPSRDICQRGTSLTIQCQVDSQVTMMFWYRQQPGQSLTLIATANQGSEATYESGFVIDKFPISRPNLTFSTLTVSNMSPEDSSIYLCSAEAILQETQYFGPGTRLLVL.

This rearrangement joins TRBV29-1 to TRBJ2-5, with TRBD1 matching 8 bases. V shed 6 bases, J shed 4 bases, and the junction held 10 bases outside the gene matches. The CDR3 spans 14 residues. From germline, CDR1 is SQVTM and CDR2 ANQGSEA. CDR3 sequence reads: CSVFTQDRGETQYF. CDR3 DNA sequence: TGCAGCGTCTTTACTCAAGACAGGGGAGAGACCCAGTACTTC.

Remarks on this clonotype: One end of the junction varies from germline; a read error may be responsible. This chain links TRBV6-1 with TRBJ1-2, with 7 bases aligning to TRBD1. The CDR3 contains 14 residues. Germline V lookup: CDR1 MNHNS, CDR2 SASEGT. CDR3 region: CASKHRGINYGYSF. The CDR3 bases are TGTGCCAGCAAACACAGGGGAATTAACTATGGCTACAGCTTC.